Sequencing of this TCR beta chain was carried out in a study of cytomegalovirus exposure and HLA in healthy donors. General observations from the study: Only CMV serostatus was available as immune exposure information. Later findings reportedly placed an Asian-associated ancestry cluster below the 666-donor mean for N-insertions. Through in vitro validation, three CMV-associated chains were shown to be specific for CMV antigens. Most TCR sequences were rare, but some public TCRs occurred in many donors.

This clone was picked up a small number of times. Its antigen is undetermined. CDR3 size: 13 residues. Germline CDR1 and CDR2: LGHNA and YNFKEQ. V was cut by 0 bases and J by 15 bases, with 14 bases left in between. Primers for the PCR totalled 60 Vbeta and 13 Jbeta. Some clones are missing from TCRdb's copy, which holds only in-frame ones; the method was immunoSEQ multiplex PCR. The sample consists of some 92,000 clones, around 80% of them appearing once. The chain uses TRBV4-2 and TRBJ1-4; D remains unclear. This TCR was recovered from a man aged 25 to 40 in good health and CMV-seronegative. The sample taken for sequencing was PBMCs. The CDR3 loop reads CASSQDREGGLFF. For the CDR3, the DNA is TGTGCCAGCAGCCAAGATCGGGAGGGAGGCTTGTTTTTT.